The clone carrying this T cell receptor beta chain turned up a few times. No antigen is known for it. V lost 5 bases and J lost 1, with 14 bases in between. Germline V gene sequence: CDR1 SSHAT, CDR2 FNYEAQ (reference sequence). The CDR3 has 15 amino acids. These data are taken from a study of T cell repertoires in cytomegalovirus infection. The overall study: CMV epitopes, recently identified HLA-C-restricted and well-studied HLA-B-restricted, were used. Study findings and constraints: CMV-specific TCR beta clonotypes restricted by HLA-C were the ones dominating the ex vivo response. Accumulated public TCR beta family frequency recognized individuals carrying CMV together with the relevant HLA.

In TCRdb, the reads were re-called with MiXCR into one record per CDR3 protein. The data contain some 590,000 distinct CDR3 sequences, 40% of them seen just once; the ten biggest clones take up about 46%. Here the sequenced sample was cultured PBMCs, taken from culture after CMV antigen stimulation. The sequence was obtained from a human donor in good health (CMV status not recorded). Some clones in this sample may be carry-over from other donors' samples. This chain connects TRBV7-7 to TRBJ2-5; tentatively, D is TRBD2 (7 bases). The CDR3 DNA sequence: TGTGCCAGCAGCCGGACTAGGGGGGGCCAAGAGACCCAGTACTTC. Its protein is CASSRTRGGQETQYF.